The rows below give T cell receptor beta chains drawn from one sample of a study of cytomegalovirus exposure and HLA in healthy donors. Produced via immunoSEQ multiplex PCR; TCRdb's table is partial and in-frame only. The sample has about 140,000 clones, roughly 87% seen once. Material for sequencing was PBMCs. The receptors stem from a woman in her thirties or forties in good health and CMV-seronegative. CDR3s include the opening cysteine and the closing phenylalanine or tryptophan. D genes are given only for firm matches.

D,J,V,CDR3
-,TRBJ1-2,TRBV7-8,CASSLNRQVPGYTF
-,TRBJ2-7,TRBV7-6,CASSLVSGYEQYF
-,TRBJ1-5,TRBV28,CASSFGSYNQPQHF
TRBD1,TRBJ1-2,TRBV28,CASSFPGTGHGYTF
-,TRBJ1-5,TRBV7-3,CASSLTAGQPQHF
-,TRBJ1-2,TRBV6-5,CASSYSKEGGYTF
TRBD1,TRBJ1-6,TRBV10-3,CAISTFAGQDGSPLHF
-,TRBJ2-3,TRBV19,CASSIRADTQYF
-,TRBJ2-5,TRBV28,CASSLPLGGTQYF
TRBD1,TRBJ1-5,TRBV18,CASSPTGGNQPQHF
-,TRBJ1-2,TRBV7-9,CSSVDGRDYYGYTF
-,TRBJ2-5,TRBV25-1,CASKPGELLETQYF
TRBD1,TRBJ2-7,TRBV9,CASSLRTGVPPYEQYF
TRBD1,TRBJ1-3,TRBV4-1,CASSPRPIRQGAGNTIYF
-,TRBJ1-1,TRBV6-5,CASRQGEGTEAFF
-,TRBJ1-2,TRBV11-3,CASSPGSVGATNYGYTF
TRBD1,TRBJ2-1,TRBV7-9,CSSSFRPRDRGMYEQFF
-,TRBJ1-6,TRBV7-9,CASSPLSTDNSPLHF
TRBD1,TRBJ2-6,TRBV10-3,CAIPGQDRSGANVLTF
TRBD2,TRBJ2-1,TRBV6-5,CASSYSSLAATSGLFF
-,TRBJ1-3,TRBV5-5,CASSAGTEGRNTIYF
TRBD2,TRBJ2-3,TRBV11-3,CASSPRREGRDTQYF
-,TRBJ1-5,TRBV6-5,CASSYSRVRGQPQHF
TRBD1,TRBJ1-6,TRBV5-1,CASSFSGTANSPLHF
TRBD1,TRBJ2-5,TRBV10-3,CATAGTGEETQYF
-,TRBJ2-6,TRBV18,CASSLFPTGSGANVLTF
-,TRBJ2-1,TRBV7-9,CASSLFALEGEQFF
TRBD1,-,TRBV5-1,CASSSVPGQEAYEQYF
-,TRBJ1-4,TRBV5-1,CASSHTRPATNEKLFF
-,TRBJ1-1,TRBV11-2,CASSFYRVGTEAFF
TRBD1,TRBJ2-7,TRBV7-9,CASSPRGSGQGDGEQYF
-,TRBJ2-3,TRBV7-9,CASSRPGTDTQYF
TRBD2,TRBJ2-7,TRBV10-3,CAARVSSGSYEQYF
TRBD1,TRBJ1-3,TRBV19,CASSRDRSSGNTIYF
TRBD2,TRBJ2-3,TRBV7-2,CASSLYLRTSGITDTQYF
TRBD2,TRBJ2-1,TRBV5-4,CASSPQGGRDNEQFF
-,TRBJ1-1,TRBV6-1,CASSEGYIGRGNTEAFF
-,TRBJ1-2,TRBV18,CASSPYQSGSGNYGYTF
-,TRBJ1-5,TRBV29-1,CSVVREDQPQHF
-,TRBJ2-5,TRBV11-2,CASSLVPGESQETQYF
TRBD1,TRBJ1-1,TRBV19,CASSQDGTARMNTEAFF
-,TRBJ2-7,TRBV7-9,CSSSFRGSGTPYEQYF
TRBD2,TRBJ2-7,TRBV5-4,CASSTFGGREHEQYF
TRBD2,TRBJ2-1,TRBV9,CASSETSGSYNEQFF
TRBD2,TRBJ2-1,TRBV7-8,CASSSENHGLAGSFIYNEQFF
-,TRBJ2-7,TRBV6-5,CASSYSGAGAYEQYF
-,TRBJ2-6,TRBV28,CASNRVMGGANVLTF
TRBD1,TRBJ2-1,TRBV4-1,CASSRDRGLINEQFF
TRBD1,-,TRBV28,CASLGRGTGRYEQYF
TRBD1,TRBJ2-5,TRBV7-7,CASSLGQGGTQYF